This passage covers 26 T cell receptor beta chains from one sample sequenced in a study of blood T cell repertoires in COVID-19. The repertoire was sequenced with immunoSEQ multiplex PCR; TCRdb's copy has only in-frame clones and lacks some. Here the sample spans around 250,000 clones, over 80% being singletons. The sequencing sample was made of PBMCs or T cells enriched from blood (not recorded which). These receptors all stem from a human donor in a cohort exposed to, infected with or recovered from COVID-19 (not recorded which). The donor label of this sample is uncertain.

The chain couples TRBV10-2 to TRBJ1-2; the D gene is possibly TRBD1 (6 bases). V was cut by 7 bases and J by 8 bases, with 17 bases left in between. Germline CDR1 and CDR2: WSHSY and SAAADI. This CDR3 has 13 amino acids. CDR3 loop: CASTPAGAEGYTF. The DNA of the CDR3 is TGCGCCAGCACCCCCGCGGGGGCGGAGGGCTACACCTTC.

The chain combines TRBV6-1 with TRBJ1-5; TRBD1 aligns across 7 bases. The V and J ends lost 1 base and 11 bases, in that order; junction bases with no gene match: 2. The CDR3 totals 12 residues. Per the germline V gene, CDR1 is MNHNS and CDR2 is SASEGT. CDR3 sequence reads: CASSEGGTAQHF. In DNA, the CDR3 is TGTGCCAGCAGTGAAGGAGGGACAGCCCAGCATTTT.

The chain couples TRBV7-8 to TRBJ1-2; perhaps TRBD1 as D (5 bases). Per the germline V gene, CDR1 is SGHVS and CDR2 is FQNEAQ. Deletions cut 1 base from V and 4 bases from J, with 13 bases between. The CDR3 length is 15 residues. As DNA, the CDR3 is TGTGCCAGCAGCTTAGAGGTTGGGGGGGGCTATGGCTACACCTTC. Protein sequence: CASSLEVGGGYGYTF.

The CDR3 nucleotides are TGTGCCAGCAGCGGGGCGGGCGGCCCTGGGAATGAGCAGTTCTTC. This codes for CASSGAGGPGNEQFF. V gene TRBV9 combines with J gene TRBJ2-1; D might be TRBD2 (5 bases). CDR3 length: 15 amino acids. Trimming left V 3 bases short and J 7 bases short, with 17 bases between. Germline V gives CDR1 SGDLS, CDR2 YYNGEE.

This clone was recorded a few times. This rearrangement joins TRBV4-2 to TRBJ2-5; 8 bases match TRBD1. The junction had 4 bases not matched to a gene; V was cut back by 0 bases and J by 1 base. The CDR3 extends over 16 amino acids. Germline-derived CDR1 and CDR2 are LGHNA and YNFKEQ. This CDR3 is CASSQDPGTGQETQYF. The CDR3 nucleotides are TGTGCCAGCAGCCAAGACCCGGGGACAGGCCAAGAGACCCAGTACTTC.

The chain links TRBV27 to TRBJ2-2; a weak D match, TRBD1 (5 bases). The length of the CDR3 is 15 residues. CDR1 is MNHEY and CDR2 is SMNVEV in the germline V gene (reference sequence). V lost 5 bases, J lost 3 bases, and 13 bases lay in between. CDR3 region: CASSQGILDTGELFF. CDR3 nucleotide sequence: TGTGCCAGCAGTCAGGGTATTTTGGACACCGGGGAGCTGTTTTTT.

This rearrangement joins TRBV12-3 or TRBV12-4 to TRBJ1-5; a weak D match, TRBD1 (6 bases). The CDR3 runs 12 residues. The germline V and J ends were trimmed by 3 bases and 14 bases, with 14 bases remaining between them. The CDR3 protein is CASSLGDTIKHF. The CDR3 region has the DNA TGTGCCAGCAGTTTGGGGGACACTATAAAGCATTTT.

The chain carries TRBV6-5 and TRBJ2-7; possibly TRBD1 for D (6 bases). The CDR3 is 14 amino acids. Germline V gene sequence: CDR1 MNHEY, CDR2 SVGAGI. V was cut by 10 bases and J by 1 base, with 17 bases left in between. This chain's CDR3 is CATAPQGMSYEQYF. The CDR3 bases are TGTGCCACCGCCCCCCAGGGGATGTCCTACGAGCAGTACTTC.

V is TRBV11-2 and J is TRBJ2-6, with TRBD2 as a possible D gene (5 bases). V was trimmed by 1 base and J by 1 base, leaving 5 bases between them. Germline assignment: CDR1 SGHAT and CDR2 FQNNGV. CDR3 length equals 15 residues. CDR3 nucleotides: TGTGCCAGCAGCTTAGCGGGGTCTGGGGCCAACGTCCTGACTTTC. Its protein product is CASSLAGSGANVLTF.

The chain links TRBV2 to TRBJ2-3; 9 nucleotides align to TRBD2. This CDR3 spans 16 amino acids. Germline values: CDR1 SNHLY, CDR2 FYNNEI. V lost 2 bases to trimming and J lost 3 bases; unmatched junction nucleotides: 6. This chain's CDR3 is CASSESLAGWTDTQYF. The CDR3 DNA is TGTGCCAGCAGTGAATCCCTAGCGGGGTGGACAGATACGCAGTATTTT.

This sequence joins TRBV11-2 and TRBJ2-1, with D unresolved. The germline CDR1 and CDR2 sequences are SGHAT and FQNNGV. This CDR3 is 13 amino acids long. V was shortened by 4 bases and J by 7 bases, with 11 bases between the two germline ends. In DNA form, the CDR3 reads TGTGCCAGCAGCTCCCTCGAGAGAAATGAGCAGTTCTTC. Its protein product is CASSSLERNEQFF.

This rearrangement joins TRBV18 to TRBJ2-3, with D possibly TRBD1 on 6 matching bases. The germline V gene encodes CDR1 KGHSH and CDR2 LQKENI. V was clipped by 0 bases and J by 5 bases, with 15 bases between them. The CDR3 loop spans 16 amino acids. DNA of the CDR3: TGTGCCAGCTCACCACCGGGGGCCCTAACCGTAGATACGCAGTATTTT. It yields the protein CASSPPGALTVDTQYF.

V is TRBV7-9 and J is TRBJ2-3; D is unclear. This CDR3 is 13 amino acids long. From germline, CDR1 is SEHNR and CDR2 FQNEAQ (reference sequence). V lost 2 bases to trimming and J lost 4 bases, with 7 bases between them. The CDR3 spells CASSLNMPDTQYF. In DNA, the CDR3 is TGTGCCAGCAGCTTAAACATGCCAGATACGCAGTATTTT.

J is TRBJ2-1 and V is TRBV18; possibly TRBD1 for D (5 bases). CDR1 is KGHSH, CDR2 LQKENI, per germline. The germline V and J ends were trimmed by 6 bases and 2 bases, with 14 bases remaining between them. The CDR3 has 15 amino acids. The CDR3 protein is CASSLDVGAYNEQFF. The CDR3 DNA sequence: TGTGCCAGCTCTCTAGACGTAGGGGCCTACAATGAGCAGTTCTTC.

This clone was recorded once. The chain joins TRBV30 to TRBJ2-3; 9 bases are shared with TRBD2. Losses at the gene ends were 4 bases for V and 6 bases for J; bases not matched to a gene: 2. Germline assignment: CDR1 GTSNPN and CDR2 SVGIG (reference sequence). This CDR3 contains 12 residues. The DNA for the CDR3 is TGTGCCTGGACTAGCGGGGCCGATACGCAGTATTTT. Translating gives CAWTSGADTQYF.

The chain carries TRBV6-2 or TRBV6-3 and TRBJ1-1; 9 bases fit TRBD1. Trimming removed 4 bases from V and 5 bases from J; junction bases left unmatched: 5. CDR1 MNHEY and CDR2 SVGEGT come from the germline V gene. The CDR3 is 14 amino acids. This chain's CDR3 is CASSWGQGKTEAFF. The CDR3 bases are TGTGCCAGCAGTTGGGGACAGGGTAAGACTGAAGCTTTCTTT.

The rearrangement uses TRBV6-5 and TRBJ2-3; a possible D gene is TRBD2 (6 bases). Trimming removed 2 bases at V and 6 bases at J, with 15 bases between. In germline, CDR1 is MNHEY, CDR2 SVGAGI. This CDR3 is 15 amino acids long. The CDR3 protein is CASSYRGTLPDTQYF. The CDR3 nucleotides read TGTGCCAGCAGTTACCGGGGGACCCTACCGGATACGCAGTATTTT.

The chain recombines TRBV5-1 with TRBJ1-2; D unclear. V lost 1 base, J lost 3 bases, and 13 bases lay in between. CDR3 size: 15 residues. Per germline, CDR1 SGHRS and CDR2 YFSETQ. CDR3 residues: CASSLTAGGDYGYTF. The CDR3 region has the DNA TGCGCCAGCAGCTTGACAGCCGGAGGCGACTATGGCTACACCTTC.

The rearrangement links TRBV5-1 to TRBJ1-1; D gene uncertain. The germline gives CDR1 SGHRS, CDR2 YFSETQ. This CDR3 spans 15 amino acids. With 5 bases removed from V and 0 bases from J, the gap between germline ends came to 14 bases. The CDR3 DNA reads as TGCGCCAGCAGGGTGCAAGCGACGGTGAACACTGAAGCTTTCTTT. Residues: CASRVQATVNTEAFF.

The chain couples TRBV5-5 to TRBJ1-4; TRBD1 matches 9 bases. Losses at the gene ends were 0 bases for V and 7 bases for J; bases not matched to a gene: 4. The CDR3 is made up of 15 amino acids. Germline CDR1 is SGHKS and CDR2 is YYEKEE (reference sequence). The CDR3, as DNA: TGTGCCAGCAGCTTGGTTACAGGGGGCTTTGAAAAACTGTTTTTT. Encoded protein: CASSLVTGGFEKLFF. Drawing the rest from reference TRBV5-5 and TRBJ1-4, the complete variable domain is DAGVTQSPTHLIKTRGQQVTLRCSPISGHKSVSWYQQVLGQGPQFIFQYYEKEERGRGNFPDRFSARQFPNYSSELNVNALLLGDSALYLCASSLVTGGFEKLFFGSGTQLSVL.

This chain uses TRBV6-5 with TRBJ1-1; D not certain. The CDR3 is 13 amino acids. Germline V lookup: CDR1 MNHEY, CDR2 SVGAGI. The V end lost 5 bases, the J end lost 1 base, and 8 bases lay between the germline ends. CDR3 nucleotides: TGTGCCAGCAGTCCCGGTCCGAACACTGAAGCTTTCTTT. It yields the protein CASSPGPNTEAFF.

The J gene is TRBJ1-4, the V gene TRBV7-9, with 7 positions matching TRBD1. The germline CDR1 and CDR2 sequences are SEHNR and FQNEAQ (reference sequence). The V gene end was trimmed by 5 bases and the J gene end by 8 bases; junction bases not matched to a gene: 11. The CDR3 has 15 residues. The CDR3 DNA reads as TGTGCCAGCAGCGCCTTAAAGGGGGCAGGGGAAAAACTGTTTTTT. Encoded protein: CASSALKGAGEKLFF.

The chain links TRBV7-6 to TRBJ1-6; D is perhaps TRBD1 (6 bases). Per germline, CDR1 SGHVS and CDR2 FNYEAQ. Trimming shortened V by 5 bases and J by 7 bases, and 9 bases separated the two germline ends. The CDR3 length is 13 residues. The CDR3 loop is CASSPGVNSPLHF. The CDR3 DNA reads TGTGCCAGCAGCCCAGGGGTAAATTCACCCCTCCACTTT.

This clone was seen a handful of times. This chain uses TRBV4-1 with TRBJ2-7, with a weak D call TRBD2 (7 bases). CDR1 and CDR2 (germline): MGHRA, YSYEKL. The CDR3 covers 16 residues. Between the trimmed V and J ends, which lost 0 bases and 2 bases, there was a span of 14 bases. The CDR3 loop reads CASSQDWAGAPYEQYF. The CDR3 coding sequence is TGCGCCAGCAGCCAAGATTGGGCGGGGGCGCCCTACGAGCAGTACTTC.

The rearrangement uses TRBV19 and TRBJ1-1, with D tentatively TRBD1 (6 bases). Trimming pared 7 bases from V and 0 bases from J, leaving 15 bases between. Germline CDR1 LNHDA, CDR2 SQIVND (reference sequence). The CDR3 is made up of 15 amino acids. CDR3 amino acids: CASTLQGAMNTEAFF. The CDR3 coding sequence is TGTGCCAGTACTTTACAGGGCGCCATGAACACTGAAGCTTTCTTT. Looking up the rest from reference TRBV19 and TRBJ1-1 gives the full variable domain: DGGITQSPKYLFRKEGQNVTLSCEQNLNHDAMYWYRQDPGQGLRLIYYSQIVNDFQKGDIAEGYSVSREKKESFPLTVTSAQKNPTAFYLCASTLQGAMNTEAFFGQGTRLTVV.

The gene calls are TRBV27 and TRBJ2-5; 8 nucleotides align to TRBD2. The germline CDR1 and CDR2 sequences are MNHEY and SMNVEV (reference sequence). The CDR3 extends over 14 amino acids. The trim removed 5 bases at V and 3 bases at J, leaving 5 bases unmatched. As DNA, the CDR3 is TGTGCCAGCAGTAACGGGGGGGGAGAAGAGACCCAGTACTTC. Amino acid sequence: CASSNGGGEETQYF.